The 23 T cell receptor beta chains listed next were all sequenced from one sample in a study of blood T cell repertoires in COVID-19. Generated by immunoSEQ multiplex PCR, the TCRdb table keeps only in-frame clones and is missing some. Found here are 390,000 or so clones, more than 70% of them singletons; the top ten hold around 2.8%. Input material: peripheral blood. The receptor set was obtained from a woman aged 25-40 years with COVID-19, enrolled during active disease.

The rearrangement links TRBV11-2 to TRBJ1-2, with no clear D. This CDR3 region has 17 residues. V lost 0 bases and J 5 bases, leaving 19 bases between the germline ends. Germline-derived CDR1 and CDR2 are SGHAT and FQNNGV. CDR3 DNA: TGTGCCAGCAGCTTAGATGACGGGCGGGGTAAGGCTTATGGCTACACCTTC. Translating gives CASSLDDGRGKAYGYTF.

The chain uses TRBV7-6 and TRBJ2-7; TRBD2 matches at 12 bases. With 1 base clipped from V and 3 bases from J, the junction kept 10 bases outside the gene matches. The CDR3 covers 18 residues. CDR1 is SGHVS and CDR2 is FNYEAQ in the germline V gene. CDR3 sequence (DNA): TGTGCCAGCAGCTTAGAGGCTAGCGGGGGGGACATCTTCTACGAGCAGTACTTC. Protein product: CASSLEASGGDIFYEQYF.

The V and J genes are TRBV6-5 and TRBJ1-3, with a weak D call TRBD1 (5 bases). In germline, CDR1 is MNHEY, CDR2 SVGAGI. CDR3 length: 15 residues. V lost 6 bases, J lost 2 bases, and 14 bases lay in between. The DNA for the CDR3 is TGTGCCAGCAGCCCCGACAGAAGACCTGGAAACACCATATATTTT. Translated, it gives CASSPDRRPGNTIYF.

The chain joins TRBV4-2 to TRBJ2-5; tentatively, D is TRBD2 (5 bases). This CDR3 comprises 16 residues. Germline V gene lookup returns CDR1 LGHNA and CDR2 YNFKEQ. V lost 0 bases to trimming and J lost 5 bases, with 16 bases between them. The CDR3 sequence is CASSQDTQEGSETQYF. The CDR3 DNA reads as TGTGCCAGCAGCCAAGATACCCAAGAGGGAAGCGAGACCCAGTACTTC.

The table lists this clone with a few counts. The gene calls are TRBV10-2 and TRBJ1-3, with D unresolved. This CDR3 spans 12 amino acids. V lost 8 bases and J lost 8, with 13 bases in between. Looked up from germline, CDR1 is WSHSY and CDR2 is SAAADI. CDR3 nucleotide sequence: TGCGCCAGCTCCGGGGTCGGTTACACCATATATTTT. This codes for CASSGVGYTIYF.

The chain joins TRBV14 to TRBJ1-1; weak D call: TRBD1 (5 bases). This CDR3 region has 16 residues. Germline V CDR1 and CDR2: SGHDN, FVKESK. Trimming removed 1 base at V and 4 bases at J, with 16 bases between. The chain's CDR3 is CASSQGEAGLVTEAFF. CDR3 DNA sequence: TGTGCCAGCAGCCAAGGGGAAGCAGGGTTGGTCACTGAAGCTTTCTTT.

The CDR3: CASAAWANTDTQYF. For the CDR3, the DNA is TGTGCCAGCGCCGCGTGGGCTAACACAGATACGCAGTATTTT. The rearrangement links TRBV6-4 to TRBJ2-3; no definite D call. The germline CDR1 and CDR2 sequences are MRHNA and SNTAGT. V was trimmed by 8 bases and J by 2 bases, leaving 14 bases between them. CDR3 length: 14 amino acids.

The J gene is TRBJ2-3, the V gene TRBV9, with 7 bases lining up with TRBD2. CDR1 and CDR2 from the germline V gene are SGDLS and YYNGEE. J lost 3 bases, V lost 0 bases, and 4 bases had no gene match. The CDR3 runs 15 residues. CDR3 amino acids: CASSVGSRETDTQYF. In DNA, the CDR3 is TGTGCCAGCAGCGTAGGTTCGCGGGAGACAGATACGCAGTATTTT.

The CDR3 here is CASSLTEEAFF. DNA of the CDR3: TGTGCCAGCAGCTTAACAGAAGAAGCTTTCTTT. This chain connects TRBV7-2 to TRBJ1-1, with D unresolved. Trimming shortened V by 2 bases and J by 8 bases, and 6 bases separated the two germline ends. This CDR3 comprises 11 residues. The germline V gene encodes CDR1 SGHTA and CDR2 FQGNSA. Supplemented by reference TRBV7-2 and TRBJ1-1, the full variable domain reads GAGVSQSPSNKVTEKGKDVELRCDPISGHTALYWYRQSLGQGLEFLIYFQGNSAPDKSGLPSDRFSAERTGGSVSTLTIQRTQQEDSAVYLCASSLTEEAFFGQGTRLTVV.

The chain combines TRBV7-2 with TRBJ2-5, with D tentatively TRBD2 (6 bases). Germline V lookup: CDR1 SGHTA, CDR2 FQGNSA. This CDR3 is 14 amino acids long. Trimming removed 5 bases from V and 4 bases from J, with 14 bases in between. CDR3 bases: TGTGCCAGCAGCCAGGGACTGCGCTCAGAGACCCAGTACTTC. It encodes CASSQGLRSETQYF.

This chain connects TRBV29-1 to TRBJ2-3; D possibly corresponds to TRBD1 (6 bases). Germline V gene data show CDR1 as SQVTM and CDR2 as ANQGSEA. The CDR3 is 15 residues long. V shed 6 bases and J shed 6 bases, with 22 bases lying between them. The CDR3 DNA reads as TGCAGCGTCCCCGTCAGTTGGGGGCGAGGGGATACGCAGTATTTT. This sequence encodes CSVPVSWGRGDTQYF.

This chain links TRBV19 with TRBJ1-2, with 8 positions matching TRBD1. The CDR3 totals 16 residues. V shed 4 bases, J shed 2 bases, and the junction held 9 bases outside the gene matches. Germline V gene lookup returns CDR1 LNHDA and CDR2 SQIVND (reference sequence). CDR3 protein: CASSTLPGQENYGYTF. The CDR3 region has the DNA TGTGCCAGTAGTACGCTACCGGGACAGGAGAACTATGGCTACACCTTC.

The chain has TRBV7-2 and TRBJ2-7, with a weak D call TRBD1 (7 bases). Germline V gene lookup returns CDR1 SGHTA and CDR2 FQGNSA. With 4 bases removed from V and 5 bases from J, the gap between germline ends came to 12 bases. The CDR3 covers 13 residues. CDR3 protein: CASSSIRGDEQYV. DNA for the CDR3: TGTGCCAGCAGCTCAATCAGGGGGGACGAGCAGTACGTC.

The chain uses TRBV5-1 and TRBJ2-3, with D perhaps TRBD1 (7 bases). V lost 4 bases and J 9 bases, leaving 21 bases between the germline ends. This CDR3 has 15 residues. CDR1 is SGHRS and CDR2 is YFSETQ in the germline V gene. CDR3 protein: CASSPRDSGVGTQYF. DNA of the CDR3: TGCGCCAGCAGCCCGCGGGACAGCGGAGTAGGGACGCAGTATTTT.

V is TRBV4-3 and J is TRBJ1-4, with TRBD1 matching over 8 bases. Germline-derived CDR1 and CDR2 are LGHNA and YSLEER. CDR3 length: 17 residues. V trimming: 4 bases; J trimming: 0 bases; junction bases outside the gene matches: 7. CDR3 DNA sequence: TGCGCCAGCAGCCCGACGGACAGGGAGGCAACTAATGAAAAACTGTTTTTT. It is translated as CASSPTDREATNEKLFF.

V and J are TRBV24-1 and TRBJ2-1; D is perhaps TRBD1 (5 bases). The CDR3 spans 13 residues. The germline gives CDR1 KGHDR, CDR2 SFDVKD. Trimming stripped 4 bases from V and 8 bases from J, with 11 bases between. The CDR3 DNA reads as TGTGCCACCAGTGACCCAGGGTGGGATGAGCAGTTCTTC. Its translation is CATSDPGWDEQFF.

The genes are TRBV29-1 and TRBJ2-2, with D perhaps TRBD1 (5 bases). The V and J ends lost 4 bases and 3 bases respectively, with 9 bases between them. Germline V gives CDR1 SQVTM, CDR2 ANQGSEA. CDR3 length equals 13 residues. The CDR3 loop is CSVVNRYTGELFF. CDR3 DNA: TGCAGCGTTGTAAACAGGTACACCGGGGAGCTGTTTTTT.

The rearrangement uses TRBV21-1 and TRBJ2-1; the table's D call of TRBD2 was not tested on the DNA. TRBV21-1 counts as a pseudogene. CDR3 length equals 15 residues. Here the CDR3 reads CASSKGASGGPSVIF. The CDR3 DNA follows: TGTGCCAGCAGCAAAGGGGCTAGCGGGGGGCCCAGCGTGATCTTC.

The chain links TRBV4-2 to TRBJ1-5; D gene ambiguous. Trimming cost V 4 bases and J 11 bases, with 6 bases left between them. Germline values: CDR1 LGHNA, CDR2 YNFKEQ. The CDR3 runs to 10 residues. CDR3: CASSPVTQHF. The CDR3 bases are TGTGCCAGCAGCCCTGTTACCCAGCATTTT.

This chain uses TRBV11-2 with TRBJ2-1; D uncertain. V lost 5 bases and J lost 5, with 7 bases in between. Looked up from germline, CDR1 is SGHAT and CDR2 is FQNNGV. The CDR3 loop spans 12 amino acids. The CDR3 DNA reads TGTGCCAGCAGCCGTATAAACAATGAGCAGTTCTTC. It translates to CASSRINNEQFF.

The genes are TRBV19 and TRBJ2-7, with 8 bases identical to TRBD1. The CDR3 consists of 15 residues. The V gene's germline CDR1 is LNHDA and CDR2 SQIVND (reference sequence). J was trimmed by 3 bases and V by 7 bases; bases with no gene match: 11. The CDR3 DNA reads TGTGCCAGTAAGGGAGGACAGGGCACCAACTACGAGCAGTACTTC. Amino acid sequence: CASKGGQGTNYEQYF.

The rearrangement joins TRBV19 to TRBJ2-2, with D perhaps matching TRBD2 (6 bases). Trimming took off 6 bases at V and 7 bases at J, with 12 bases between the two ends. Germline lookup yields CDR1 LNHDA and CDR2 SQIVND (reference sequence). This CDR3 is built from 13 residues. In nucleotides, the CDR3 is TGTGCCAGTAGCCCGGCCGGGGGCGGGGAGCTGTTTTTT. This translates into CASSPAGGGELFF.

V is TRBV5-1 and J is TRBJ2-7; 9 bases fit TRBD2. The germline V gene encodes CDR1 SGHRS and CDR2 YFSETQ. V lost 0 bases and J lost 2; bases outside the gene matches: 3. The CDR3 has 15 residues. The CDR3 protein is CASSLGLAVAYEQYF. Here the CDR3 DNA reads TGCGCCAGCAGCTTGGGACTAGCGGTGGCCTACGAGCAGTACTTC. Full variable domain (missing parts from reference TRBV5-1 and TRBJ2-7): KAGVTQTPRYLIKTRGQQVTLSCSPISGHRSVSWYQQTPGQGLQFLFEYFSETQRNKGNFPGRFSGRQFSNSRSEMNVSTLELGDSALYLCASSLGLAVAYEQYFGPGTRLTVT.